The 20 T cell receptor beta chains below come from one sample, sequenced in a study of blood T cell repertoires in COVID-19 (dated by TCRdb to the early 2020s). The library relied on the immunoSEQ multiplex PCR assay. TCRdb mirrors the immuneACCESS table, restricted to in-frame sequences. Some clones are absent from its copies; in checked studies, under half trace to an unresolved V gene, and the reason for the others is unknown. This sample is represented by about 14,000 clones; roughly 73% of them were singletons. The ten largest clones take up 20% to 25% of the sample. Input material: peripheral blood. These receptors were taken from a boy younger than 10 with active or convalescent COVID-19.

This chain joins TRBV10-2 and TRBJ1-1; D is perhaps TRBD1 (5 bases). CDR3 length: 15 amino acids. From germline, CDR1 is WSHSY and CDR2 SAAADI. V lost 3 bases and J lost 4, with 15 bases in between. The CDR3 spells CASSEWQGYRTEAFF. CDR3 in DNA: TGCGCCAGCAGTGAATGGCAGGGCTATCGCACTGAAGCTTTCTTT.

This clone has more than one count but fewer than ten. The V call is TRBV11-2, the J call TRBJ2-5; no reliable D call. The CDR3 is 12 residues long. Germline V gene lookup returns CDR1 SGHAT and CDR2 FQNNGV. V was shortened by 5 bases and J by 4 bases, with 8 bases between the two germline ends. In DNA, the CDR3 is TGTGCCAGCAGCCTAAATGGAGAGACCCAGTACTTC. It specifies CASSLNGETQYF. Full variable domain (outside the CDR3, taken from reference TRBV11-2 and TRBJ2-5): EAGVAQSPRYKIIEKRQSVAFWCNPISGHATLYWYQQILGQGPKLLIQFQNNGVVDDSQLPKDRFSAERLKGVDSTLKIQPAKLEDSAVYLCASSLNGETQYFGPGTRLLVL.

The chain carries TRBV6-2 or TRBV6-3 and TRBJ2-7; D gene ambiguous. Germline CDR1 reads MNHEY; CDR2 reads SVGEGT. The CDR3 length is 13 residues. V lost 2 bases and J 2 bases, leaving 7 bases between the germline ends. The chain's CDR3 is CASSYGRPYEQYF. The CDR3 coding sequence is TGTGCCAGCAGTTACGGGCGACCCTACGAGCAGTACTTC.

Here the CDR3 reads CASSEDRGLAKNIQYF. The CDR3 DNA reads TGTGCCAGCAGTGAAGACCGCGGTCTAGCCAAAAACATTCAGTACTTC. The chain joins TRBV2 to TRBJ2-4; D remains ambiguous. V was pared by 1 base and J by 0 bases, with 10 bases between. CDR3 length: 16 residues. Per the germline V gene, CDR1 is SNHLY and CDR2 is FYNNEI. The full variable domain, its missing parts supplied by reference TRBV2 and TRBJ2-4, is EPEVTQTPSHQVTQMGQEVILRCVPISNHLYFYWYRQILGQKVEFLVSFYNNEISEKSEIFDDQFSVERPDGSNFTLKIRSTKLEDSAMYFCASSEDRGLAKNIQYFGAGTRLSVL.

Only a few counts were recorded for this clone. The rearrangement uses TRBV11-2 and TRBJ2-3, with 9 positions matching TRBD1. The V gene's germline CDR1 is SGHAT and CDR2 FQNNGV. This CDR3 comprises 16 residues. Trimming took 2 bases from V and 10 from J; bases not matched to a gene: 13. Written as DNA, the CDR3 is TGTGCCAGCAGCTTATCCGGGACAGGGACTCTGGGGGCGCAGTATTTT. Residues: CASSLSGTGTLGAQYF.

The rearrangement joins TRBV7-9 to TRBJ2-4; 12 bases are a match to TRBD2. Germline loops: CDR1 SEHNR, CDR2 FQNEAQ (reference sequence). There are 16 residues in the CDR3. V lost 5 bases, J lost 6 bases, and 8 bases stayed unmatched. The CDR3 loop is CASSQGLAGGINIQYF. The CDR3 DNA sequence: TGTGCCAGCAGCCAAGGGCTAGCGGGGGGGATAAACATTCAGTACTTC.

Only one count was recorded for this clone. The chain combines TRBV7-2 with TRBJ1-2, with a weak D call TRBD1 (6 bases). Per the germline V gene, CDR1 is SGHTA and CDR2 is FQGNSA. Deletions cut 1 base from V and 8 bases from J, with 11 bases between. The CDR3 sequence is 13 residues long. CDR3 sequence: CASSLDRADGYTF. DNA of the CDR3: TGTGCCAGCAGCTTAGACAGGGCGGACGGCTACACCTTC.

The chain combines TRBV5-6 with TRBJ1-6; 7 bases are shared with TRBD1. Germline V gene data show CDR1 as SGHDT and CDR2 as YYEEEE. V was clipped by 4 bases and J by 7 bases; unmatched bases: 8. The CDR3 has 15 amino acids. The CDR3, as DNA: TGTGCCAGCAGCCGCGGTGGGACAGCCAATTCACCCCTCCACTTT. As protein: CASSRGGTANSPLHF.

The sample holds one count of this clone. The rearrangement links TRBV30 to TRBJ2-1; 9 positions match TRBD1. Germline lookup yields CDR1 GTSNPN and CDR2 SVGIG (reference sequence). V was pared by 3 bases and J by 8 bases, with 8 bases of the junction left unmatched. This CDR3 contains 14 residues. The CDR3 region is CAWSPGQGGHEQFF. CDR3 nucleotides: TGTGCCTGGAGCCCGGGACAGGGAGGGCATGAGCAGTTCTTC. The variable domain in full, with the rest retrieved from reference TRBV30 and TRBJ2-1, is SQTIHQWPATLVQPVGSPLSLECTVEGTSNPNLYWYRQAAGRGLQLLFYSVGIGQISSEVPQNLSASRPQDRQFILSSKKLLLSDSGFYLCAWSPGQGGHEQFFGPGTRLTVL.

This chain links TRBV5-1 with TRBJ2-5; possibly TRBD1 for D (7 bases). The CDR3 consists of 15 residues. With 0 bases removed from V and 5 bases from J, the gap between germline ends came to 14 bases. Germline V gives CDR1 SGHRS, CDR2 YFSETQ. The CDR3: CASSLDARGVETQYF. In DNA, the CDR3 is TGCGCCAGCAGCTTGGATGCCAGGGGGGTGGAGACCCAGTACTTC.

DNA for the CDR3: TGTGCCAGCAGCTTGCGAGCCCCCTCTGGGGCCAACGTCCTGACTTTC. Its translation is CASSLRAPSGANVLTF. The chain recombines TRBV5-4 with TRBJ2-6; D is uncertain. V gave up 1 base and J gave up 0 bases, with 8 bases separating them. The CDR3 is made up of 16 amino acids. The V gene's germline CDR1 is SGHNT and CDR2 YYREEE (reference sequence).

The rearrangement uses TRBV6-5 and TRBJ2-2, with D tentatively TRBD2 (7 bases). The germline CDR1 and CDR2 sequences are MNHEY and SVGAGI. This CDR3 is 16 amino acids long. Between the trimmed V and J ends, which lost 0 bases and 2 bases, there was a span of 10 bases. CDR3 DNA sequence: TGTGCCAGCAGTTACTCCGGGGGGCCAAACACCGGGGAGCTGTTTTTT. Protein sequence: CASSYSGGPNTGELFF.

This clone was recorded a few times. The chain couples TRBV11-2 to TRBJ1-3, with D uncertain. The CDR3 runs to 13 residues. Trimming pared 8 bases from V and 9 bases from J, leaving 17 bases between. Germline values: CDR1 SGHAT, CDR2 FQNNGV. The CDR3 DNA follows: TGTGCCAGCGGTCACACCGTTTTGGCCACCATATATTTT. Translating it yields CASGHTVLATIYF. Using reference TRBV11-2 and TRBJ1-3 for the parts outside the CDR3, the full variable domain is EAGVAQSPRYKIIEKRQSVAFWCNPISGHATLYWYQQILGQGPKLLIQFQNNGVVDDSQLPKDRFSAERLKGVDSTLKIQPAKLEDSAVYLCASGHTVLATIYFGEGSWLTVV.

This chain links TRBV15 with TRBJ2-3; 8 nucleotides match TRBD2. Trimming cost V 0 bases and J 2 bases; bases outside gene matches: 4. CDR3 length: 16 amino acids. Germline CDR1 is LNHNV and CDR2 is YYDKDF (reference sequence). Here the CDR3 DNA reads TGTGCCACCAGCAGAGATAACGGGAGGGCCACAGATACGCAGTATTTT. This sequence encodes CATSRDNGRATDTQYF.

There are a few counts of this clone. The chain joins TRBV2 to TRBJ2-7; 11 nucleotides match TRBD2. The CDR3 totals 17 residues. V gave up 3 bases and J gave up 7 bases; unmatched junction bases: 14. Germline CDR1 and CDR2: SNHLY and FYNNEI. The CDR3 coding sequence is TGTGCCAGCAGTGACCCCGTAGAGACTAGCGGGGTAAAAGAGCAGTACGTC. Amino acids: CASSDPVETSGVKEQYV.

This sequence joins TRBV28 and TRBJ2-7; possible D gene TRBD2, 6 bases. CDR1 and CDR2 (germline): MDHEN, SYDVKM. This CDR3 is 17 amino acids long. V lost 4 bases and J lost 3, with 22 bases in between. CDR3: CASSSGLQIYPIYEQYV. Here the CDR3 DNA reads TGTGCCAGCAGTTCGGGACTTCAGATCTACCCTATCTACGAGCAGTACGTC.

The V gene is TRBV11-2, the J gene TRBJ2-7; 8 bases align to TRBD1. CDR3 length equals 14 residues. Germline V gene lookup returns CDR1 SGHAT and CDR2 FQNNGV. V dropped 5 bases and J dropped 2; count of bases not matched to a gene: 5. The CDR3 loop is CASSLRTGTYEQYF. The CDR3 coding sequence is TGTGCCAGCAGCCTGCGGACAGGGACCTACGAGCAGTACTTC.

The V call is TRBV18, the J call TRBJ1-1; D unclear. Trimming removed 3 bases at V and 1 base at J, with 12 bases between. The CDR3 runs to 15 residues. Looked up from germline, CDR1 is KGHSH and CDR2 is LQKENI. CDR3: CASSPSWKRNTEAFF. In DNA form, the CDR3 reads TGTGCCAGCTCACCCTCTTGGAAGCGGAACACTGAAGCTTTCTTT. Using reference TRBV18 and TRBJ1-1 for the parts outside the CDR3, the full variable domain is NAGVMQNPRHLVRRRGQEARLRCSPMKGHSHVYWYRQLPEEGLKFMVYLQKENIIDESGMPKERFSAEFPKEGPSILRIQQVVRGDSAAYFCASSPSWKRNTEAFFGQGTRLTVV.

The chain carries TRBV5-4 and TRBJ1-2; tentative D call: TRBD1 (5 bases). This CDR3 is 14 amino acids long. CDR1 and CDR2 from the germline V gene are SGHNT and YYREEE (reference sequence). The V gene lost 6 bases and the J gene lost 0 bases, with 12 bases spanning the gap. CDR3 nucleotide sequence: TGTGCCAGCAACCTTGACAGAGCTAACTATGGCTACACCTTC. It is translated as CASNLDRANYGYTF. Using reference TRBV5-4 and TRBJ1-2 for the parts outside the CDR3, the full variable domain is ETGVTQSPTHLIKTRGQQVTLRCSSQSGHNTVSWYQQALGQGPQFIFQYYREEENGRGNFPPRFSGLQFPNYSSELNVNALELDDSALYLCASNLDRANYGYTFGSGTRLTVV.

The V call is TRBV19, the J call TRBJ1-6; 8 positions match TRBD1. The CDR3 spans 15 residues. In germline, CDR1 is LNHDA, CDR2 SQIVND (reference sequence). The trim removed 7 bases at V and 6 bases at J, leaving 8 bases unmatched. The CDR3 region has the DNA TGTGCCAGTACCGCCCAGGACAGGGTTAATTCACCCCTCCACTTT. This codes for CASTAQDRVNSPLHF. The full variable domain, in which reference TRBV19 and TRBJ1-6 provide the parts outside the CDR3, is DGGITQSPKYLFRKEGQNVTLSCEQNLNHDAMYWYRQDPGQGLRLIYYSQIVNDFQKGDIAEGYSVSREKKESFPLTVTSAQKNPTAFYLCASTAQDRVNSPLHFGNGTRLTVT.